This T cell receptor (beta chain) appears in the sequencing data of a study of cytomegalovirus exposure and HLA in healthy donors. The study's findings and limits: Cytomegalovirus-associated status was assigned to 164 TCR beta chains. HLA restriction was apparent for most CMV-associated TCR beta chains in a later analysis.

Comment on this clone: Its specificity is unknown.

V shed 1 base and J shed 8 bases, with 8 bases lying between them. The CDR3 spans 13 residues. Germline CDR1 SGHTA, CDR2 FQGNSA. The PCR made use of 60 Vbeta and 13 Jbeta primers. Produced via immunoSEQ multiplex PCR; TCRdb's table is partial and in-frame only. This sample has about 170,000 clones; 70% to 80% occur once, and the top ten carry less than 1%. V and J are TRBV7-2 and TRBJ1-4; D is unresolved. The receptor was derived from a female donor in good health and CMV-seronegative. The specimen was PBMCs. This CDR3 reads CASSLGLREKLFF. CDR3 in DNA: TGTGCCAGCAGCTTAGGGTTGCGAGAAAAACTGTTTTTT.